The rows below give T cell receptor beta chains drawn from one sample of a study of shared clonotypes between healthy human individuals. Libraries were prepared by immunoSEQ multiplex PCR; TCRdb keeps only in-frame clonotypes and omits some of them. There are about half a million clones in the sample; approximately 82% occur only once, and 12% lies in the top ten. The sequenced sample was PBMCs. These receptors all come from a woman between 35 and 50 years old in good health. Some clones in this sample may be carry-over from other donors' samples. The CDR3 runs from the conserved cysteine through the conserved F or W. Fields, in order: CDR3 protein, J gene, V gene.

CDR3: CASSPRRGLDEQYF
J: TRBJ2-7
V: TRBV7-2

CDR3: CASSPSSQNMNTEAFF
J: TRBJ1-1
V: TRBV18

CDR3: CASSQEGVLGAGELFF
J: TRBJ2-2
V: TRBV4-3

CDR3: CASSVETGYTQYF
J: TRBJ2-3
V: TRBV6-5

CDR3: CASSGEQGGDGEQFF
J: TRBJ2-1
V: TRBV7-8

CDR3: CASSLEPVFSGNTIYF
J: TRBJ1-3
V: TRBV11-2

CDR3: CASSGLAGGGNEQFF
J: TRBJ2-1
V: TRBV6-1

CDR3: CASSQNRAPEAFF
J: TRBJ1-1
V: TRBV23-1

CDR3: CASSIGRGAKNIQYF
J: TRBJ2-4
V: TRBV19

CDR3: CASSSPGLFNEKLFF
J: TRBJ1-4
V: TRBV28

CDR3: CASSPRTGSSYNEQFF
J: TRBJ2-1
V: TRBV13

CDR3: CASSQSGQKETQYF
J: TRBJ2-5
V: TRBV7-6

CDR3: CASSSYSGANTGELFF
J: TRBJ2-2
V: TRBV5-4

CDR3: CATSRDIGGGRDEQYF
J: TRBJ2-7
V: TRBV15

CDR3: CASSLRVSYAEAFF
J: TRBJ1-1
V: TRBV14

CDR3: CASSPDYRTDTQYF
J: TRBJ2-3
V: TRBV4-1

CDR3: CASSLAAYEQYF
J: TRBJ2-7
V: TRBV7-2

CDR3: CASSLRQLNTEAFF
J: TRBJ1-1
V: TRBV5-1

CDR3: CASSEGWGQPPGYTF
J: TRBJ1-2
V: TRBV6-1

CDR3: CASSFERGYSYEQYF
J: TRBJ2-7
V: TRBV11-2

CDR3: CASSRQGESYEQYF
J: TRBJ2-7
V: TRBV11-3

CDR3: CASSEGTGQETQYF
J: TRBJ2-5
V: TRBV5-1

CDR3: CASSEGFKETQYF
J: TRBJ2-5
V: TRBV2

CDR3: CASSPGQARETQYF
J: TRBJ2-5
V: TRBV5-1